This T cell receptor beta chain was captured by sequencing in a study of cytomegalovirus exposure and HLA in healthy donors. These donors counted as nominally healthy when sampled, but unrecorded immune exposures were likely. The primer mix had 60 Vbeta and 13 Jbeta primers. Profiling relied on immunoSEQ multiplex PCR, and the TCRdb table lists in-frame clones only, not all of them. The table has 150,000 or so clones, over 65% seen once. Study results and limitations: As was reported, the HLA-A and HLA-B alleles of most subjects were accurately predicted from TCR beta sequences. The authors enumerated 150 to 200 TCR beta chains as linked to cytomegalovirus. Researchers reported in a later analysis that a missense DCLRE1C variant was tied to TCR beta V- and J-gene trimming.

Points on this clone: No antigen is known for it.

The material sequenced was PBMCs. The receptor's source is a woman aged 40 to 50 in good health and CMV-seronegative.

The CDR3, as DNA: TGTGCCAGCAGCAAGTGGGACAGGGGGTACTCTTTGTATGGCTACACCTTC. The encoded protein is CASSKWDRGYSLYGYTF. J is TRBJ1-2 and V is TRBV21-1; TRBD1, as called in the table, went unchecked against the DNA. TRBV21-1 represents a pseudogene. This CDR3 is built from 17 residues.